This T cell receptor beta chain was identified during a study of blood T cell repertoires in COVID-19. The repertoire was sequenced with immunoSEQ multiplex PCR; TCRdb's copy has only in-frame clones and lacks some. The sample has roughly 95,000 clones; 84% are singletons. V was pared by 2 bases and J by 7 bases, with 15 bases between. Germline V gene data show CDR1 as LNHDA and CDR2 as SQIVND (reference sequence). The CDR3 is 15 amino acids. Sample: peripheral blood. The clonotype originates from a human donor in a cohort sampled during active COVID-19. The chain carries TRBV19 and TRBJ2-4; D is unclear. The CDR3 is CASSISAARINIQYF. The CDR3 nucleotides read TGTGCCAGTAGTATATCGGCGGCTCGGATCAACATTCAGTACTTC.